Below are 24 T cell receptor beta chains sequenced from a single sample in a study of T cells after somatic rescue of genetic block. Profiling relied on immunoSEQ multiplex PCR, and the TCRdb table lists in-frame clones only, not all of them. The data contain 67,000 or so clones, approximately 90% of them singletons. Sequenced: peripheral blood mononuclear cells (PBMCs). These receptor sequences come from a man aged 25-45 years.

The chain is built from TRBV25-1 and TRBJ2-1, with a tentative D call TRBD2 (6 bases). The CDR3 covers 14 residues. Germline-derived CDR1 and CDR2 are MGHDK and SYGVNS. Trimming stripped 2 bases from V and 4 bases from J, with 9 bases between. DNA for the CDR3: TGTGCCAGCAGTGAACCGGGACTGTACAATGAGCAGTTCTTC. It codes for CASSEPGLYNEQFF.

This clone was detected only a few times. The chain is built from TRBV7-9 and TRBJ1-2; TRBD1 might be the D (6 bases). Germline-derived CDR1 and CDR2 are SEHNR and FQNEAQ (reference sequence). V shed 11 bases and J shed 3 bases, with 13 bases lying between them. The CDR3 loop spans 12 amino acids. The CDR3 region is CAGNREDYGYTF. The DNA for the CDR3 is TGTGCCGGTAACAGGGAGGACTATGGCTACACCTTC.

The V gene is TRBV15, the J gene TRBJ2-2; D not resolved. The CDR3 spans 11 residues. Between the trimmed V and J ends, which lost 1 base and 8 bases, there was a span of 2 bases. CDR1 is LNHNV and CDR2 is YYDKDF in the germline V gene (reference sequence). CDR3 DNA: TGTGCCACCAGCAGAGGAGGGGAGCTGTTTTTT. Protein: CATSRGGELFF.

In its sample, this clone was seen once. J is TRBJ2-1 and V is TRBV5-4, with D unclear. Germline V gene sequence: CDR1 SGHNT, CDR2 YYREEE (reference sequence). The CDR3 is 14 amino acids. The germline V and J ends were trimmed by 0 bases and 8 bases, with 12 bases remaining between them. The CDR3 protein is CASSLGGNSDEQFF. The CDR3 DNA is TGTGCCAGCAGCTTGGGGGGAAATTCCGATGAGCAGTTCTTC.

The V call is TRBV5-4, the J call TRBJ1-1; maybe TRBD1 (6 bases). V was shortened by 4 bases and J by 7 bases, with 11 bases between the two germline ends. CDR1 and CDR2 (germline): SGHNT, YYREEE (reference sequence). The CDR3 sequence is 12 residues long. Here the CDR3 DNA reads TGTGCCAGCAGCAAAACAGGGATTGAAGCTTTCTTT. Translating it yields CASSKTGIEAFF.

This chain joins TRBV7-6 and TRBJ2-2, with 8 bases lining up with TRBD1. Germline CDR1 reads SGHVS; CDR2 reads FNYEAQ. The CDR3 runs to 16 residues. V was clipped by 1 base and J by 2 bases; unmatched bases: 3. The DNA for the CDR3 is TGTGCCAGCAGCTTAGGGACAGGGTTAAACACCGGGGAGCTGTTTTTT. Amino acid sequence: CASSLGTGLNTGELFF. Drawing the rest from reference TRBV7-6 and TRBJ2-2, the complete variable domain is GAGVSQSPRYKVTKRGQDVALRCDPISGHVSLYWYRQALGQGPEFLTYFNYEAQQDKSGLPNDRFSAERPEGSISTLTIQRTEQRDSAMYRCASSLGTGLNTGELFFGEGSRLTVL.

The genes are TRBV7-9 and TRBJ2-1, with D unclear. The V and J ends lost 0 bases and 10 bases respectively, with 16 bases between them. Germline CDR1 is SEHNR and CDR2 is FQNEAQ (reference sequence). The CDR3 length is 15 residues. CDR3 loop: CASSLADGRPPEQFF. The CDR3, as DNA: TGTGCCAGCAGCTTAGCGGACGGCCGCCCTCCCGAGCAGTTCTTC.

V and J are TRBV2 and TRBJ2-1; D uncertain. The CDR3 has 17 amino acids. CDR1 SNHLY and CDR2 FYNNEI come from the germline V gene. V was trimmed by 3 bases and J by 4 bases, leaving 19 bases between them. CDR3 DNA sequence: TGTGCCAGCAGTGATATCGGTGACAAGTACCAATACAATGAGCAGTTCTTC. Protein: CASSDIGDKYQYNEQFF. Drawing the rest from reference TRBV2 and TRBJ2-1, the complete variable domain is EPEVTQTPSHQVTQMGQEVILRCVPISNHLYFYWYRQILGQKVEFLVSFYNNEISEKSEIFDDQFSVERPDGSNFTLKIRSTKLEDSAMYFCASSDIGDKYQYNEQFFGPGTRLTVL.

This chain links TRBV5-6 with TRBJ2-7, with 8 bases aligning to TRBD1. From germline, CDR1 is SGHDT and CDR2 YYEEEE. This CDR3 has 15 residues. With 1 base clipped from V and 2 bases from J, the junction kept 5 bases outside the gene matches. Written as DNA, the CDR3 is TGTGCCAGCAGCTTGTACCGGGACAGGACCTACGAGCAGTACTTC. Residues: CASSLYRDRTYEQYF.

This sequence joins TRBV6-1 and TRBJ2-3; TRBD2 matches at 8 bases. The germline gives CDR1 MNHNS, CDR2 SASEGT. J was trimmed by 0 bases and V by 2 bases; bases with no gene match: 4. There are 16 residues in the CDR3. The CDR3 sequence is CASSELAGSSTDTQYF. CDR3 bases: TGTGCCAGCAGTGAATTAGCGGGGTCTAGCACAGATACGCAGTATTTT.

The chain uses TRBV6-1 and TRBJ2-1; D not resolved. Germline assignment: CDR1 MNHNS and CDR2 SASEGT. This CDR3 spans 14 amino acids. The V gene lost 6 bases and the J gene lost 8 bases, with 17 bases spanning the gap. In nucleotides, the CDR3 is TGTGCCAGCAGCAACCGACACCTTACGGATGAGCAGTTCTTC. It codes for CASSNRHLTDEQFF.

CDR3: CASSYISYRGRGKNTEAFF. CDR3 in DNA: TGCGCCAGCAGCTACATCTCATACAGGGGGCGCGGGAAGAACACTGAAGCTTTCTTT. The gene calls are TRBV4-3 and TRBJ1-1, with 9 bases that match TRBD1. The CDR3 covers 19 residues. Germline V gene lookup returns CDR1 LGHNA and CDR2 YSLEER. J was trimmed by 1 base and V by 5 bases; bases with no gene match: 17.

The chain uses TRBV5-6 and TRBJ2-7; 12 nucleotides agree with TRBD2. V shed 4 bases, J shed 2 bases, and the junction held 10 bases outside the gene matches. The germline V gene encodes CDR1 SGHDT and CDR2 YYEEEE. CDR3 length: 17 amino acids. The CDR3 DNA is TGTGCCAGCAGCCCCGAAGTAGGACTAGCGGGGCCCTACGAGCAGTACTTC. Translated, it gives CASSPEVGLAGPYEQYF.

This chain joins TRBV14 and TRBJ2-7, with TRBD1 identical over 7 bases. The CDR3 runs to 18 residues. V lost 1 base to trimming and J lost 5 bases; unmatched junction nucleotides: 17. CDR1 and CDR2 from the germline V gene are SGHDN and FVKESK. The CDR3 DNA is TGTGCCAGCAGCCAAGCTTGGGGTCTCAGACAGGGTAGGAACGAGCAGTACTTC. This encodes CASSQAWGLRQGRNEQYF.

The V call is TRBV5-1, the J call TRBJ2-1; D call uncertain. There are 13 residues in the CDR3. Germline V gene lookup returns CDR1 SGHRS and CDR2 YFSETQ. V lost 5 bases and J 5 bases, leaving 11 bases between the germline ends. As DNA, the CDR3 is TGCGCCAGCAGGTCCCCGGGCCACAATGAGCAGTTCTTC. This translates into CASRSPGHNEQFF.

V and J are TRBV4-3 and TRBJ2-6; no clear D. Looked up from germline, CDR1 is LGHNA and CDR2 is YSLEER. This CDR3 contains 15 residues. The V gene lost 0 bases and the J gene lost 2 bases, with 5 bases spanning the gap. The CDR3 DNA is TGCGCCAGCAGCCAAGACACGGCTGGGGCCAACGTCCTGACTTTC. Translated, it gives CASSQDTAGANVLTF.

This clone was observed once. The rearrangement uses TRBV6-5 and TRBJ2-7; D is unclear. This CDR3 has 15 residues. V lost 6 bases and J lost 2, with 17 bases in between. Per the germline V gene, CDR1 is MNHEY and CDR2 is SVGAGI. The chain's CDR3 is CASSSTFSTPYEQYF. The CDR3 DNA follows: TGTGCCAGCAGCTCAACTTTTTCAACTCCCTACGAGCAGTACTTC.

This clone turned up a few times. V usage is TRBV2 and J usage is TRBJ2-1; TRBD1 agrees at 10 bases. In germline, CDR1 is SNHLY, CDR2 FYNNEI. CDR3 length equals 16 residues. J gave up 1 base and V 7 bases, and 7 bases lay outside the gene matches. The CDR3 bases are TGTGCCAGCAAGGGACAGGGGACCTATTCCTACAATGAGCAGTTCTTC. It specifies CASKGQGTYSYNEQFF.

The count of this clone is one. This sequence joins TRBV6-5 and TRBJ2-5; 10 bases are a match to TRBD1. CDR3 length: 16 amino acids. Germline CDR1 is MNHEY and CDR2 is SVGAGI. The ends lost 0 bases at V and 1 base at J; junction bases unmatched: 2. The CDR3 bases are TGTGCCAGCAGTTACTCGAGGGACAGGGGCCAAGAGACCCAGTACTTC. Translated: CASSYSRDRGQETQYF.

J is TRBJ2-5 and V is TRBV29-1; the D call may be TRBD1 or TRBD2 (7 bases each). The CDR3 covers 13 residues. CDR1 and CDR2 (germline): SQVTM, ANQGSEA. V was trimmed by 7 bases and J by 2 bases, leaving 14 bases between them. CDR3 amino acids: CSGLQGGQETQYF. As DNA, the CDR3 is TGCAGCGGATTGCAGGGGGGGCAAGAGACCCAGTACTTC.

This clone was seen only once. V usage is TRBV7-2 and J usage is TRBJ2-2; D could derive from TRBD1 or TRBD2 (5 bases each). V lost 5 bases and J lost 5, with 9 bases in between. Germline assignment: CDR1 SGHTA and CDR2 FQGNSA. The CDR3 is made up of 13 amino acids. The CDR3 here is CASSQGVTGELFF. CDR3 bases: TGTGCCAGCAGCCAGGGAGTGACCGGGGAGCTGTTTTTT.

The chain is built from TRBV5-8 and TRBJ2-4; 9 bases line up with TRBD1. CDR3 length equals 14 residues. Germline trimming cut 4 bases from V and 8 bases from J; bases unmatched to any gene: 7. Germline V gives CDR1 SGHTS, CDR2 YDEGEE. In DNA form, the CDR3 reads TGTGCCAGCAGCCTCCGGGACAGGGTGCACATTCAGTACTTC. This gives the protein CASSLRDRVHIQYF.

J is TRBJ2-3 and V is TRBV10-1, with D possibly matching TRBD2 (6 bases). Per germline, CDR1 WNHNN and CDR2 SYGVQD (reference sequence). CDR3 length equals 14 residues. The V and J ends lost 0 bases and 7 bases respectively, with 11 bases between them. The CDR3 protein is CASSESASAYTQYF. CDR3 coding DNA: TGCGCCAGCAGTGAGTCGGCTAGCGCATATACGCAGTATTTT.

The V gene is TRBV19, the J gene TRBJ1-1, with D possibly being TRBD1 (5 bases). From germline, CDR1 is LNHDA and CDR2 SQIVND (reference sequence). This CDR3 is 14 amino acids long. Trimming pared 5 bases from V and 5 bases from J, leaving 15 bases between. CDR3 in DNA: TGTGCCAGTAGTGCCCGGGGCGCACGGACTGAAGCTTTCTTT. Protein product: CASSARGARTEAFF. The full variable domain, with the rest looked up from reference TRBV19 and TRBJ1-1, is DGGITQSPKYLFRKEGQNVTLSCEQNLNHDAMYWYRQDPGQGLRLIYYSQIVNDFQKGDIAEGYSVSREKKESFPLTVTSAQKNPTAFYLCASSARGARTEAFFGQGTRLTVV.